The subject of this entry is one T cell receptor (beta chain). In the source study's methods: Amplifying reference gene primers gave estimates of nucleated cell counts. Only in-frame clones appear in the TCRdb table, and some are missing; sequencing was by immunoSEQ multiplex PCR. V and J calls and clone size are given by that table; D and trimming were obtained from the DNA. The data hold about 63,000 clones, with around 76% observed a single time. This sample was taken from a study of blood T cell repertoires in COVID-19. CDR3 length: 14 amino acids. CDR1 LNHNV and CDR2 YYDKDF come from the germline V gene (reference sequence). V was clipped by 6 bases and J by 8 bases; unmatched bases: 6.

The sequence came from a woman older than 75 with acute or convalescent COVID-19. The sequencing input was peripheral blood. This chain joins TRBV15 and TRBJ2-2; 10 bases map to TRBD1. Written as DNA, the CDR3 is TGTGCCACCAGAGCGGGACAGGGGCGGGGGGAGCTGTTTTTT. Its translation: CATRAGQGRGELFF.